This T cell receptor (beta chain) was sequenced for a study of CD8+CD57+ T cells in acquired aplastic anemia. About the study: Sorted cells (CD4+ and CD8+) yielded DNA amounts that averaged approximately 3.1 ug.

Patients chosen for sequencing had shown CD8+CD57+ cell expansion by flow cytometry. Every patient was diagnosed with severe acquired aplastic anemia. Study findings and constraints: Around 30 was the count of CD8+ CDR3 sequences that patients shared with controls.

On this clonotype itself: Antigen: not known.

Genomic DNA templated the TCR beta VDJ and CDR3 profiling. Via MiXCR, TCRdb re-called the reads, giving one row per CDR3 protein. There are 130,000 or so distinct CDR3 sequences in the sample; 55% to 70% occur only once, and about 31% lies in the top ten. The CDR3 has 14 residues. Germline V CDR1 and CDR2: WSHSY, SAAADI. Trimming cost V 3 bases and J 0 bases, with 9 bases left between them. Sequencing was done on a sample of sorted CD4+, CD8+, or CD8+CD57+ T cells (not recorded which) from PBMCs. The chain uses TRBV10-2 and TRBJ2-7; possibly TRBD2 for D (7 bases). This sequence originates from a human donor with aplastic anemia. CDR3 in amino acids: CASSDGGASYEQYF. The CDR3 region has the DNA TGCGCCAGCAGTGATGGGGGGGCCTCCTACGAGCAGTACTTC.